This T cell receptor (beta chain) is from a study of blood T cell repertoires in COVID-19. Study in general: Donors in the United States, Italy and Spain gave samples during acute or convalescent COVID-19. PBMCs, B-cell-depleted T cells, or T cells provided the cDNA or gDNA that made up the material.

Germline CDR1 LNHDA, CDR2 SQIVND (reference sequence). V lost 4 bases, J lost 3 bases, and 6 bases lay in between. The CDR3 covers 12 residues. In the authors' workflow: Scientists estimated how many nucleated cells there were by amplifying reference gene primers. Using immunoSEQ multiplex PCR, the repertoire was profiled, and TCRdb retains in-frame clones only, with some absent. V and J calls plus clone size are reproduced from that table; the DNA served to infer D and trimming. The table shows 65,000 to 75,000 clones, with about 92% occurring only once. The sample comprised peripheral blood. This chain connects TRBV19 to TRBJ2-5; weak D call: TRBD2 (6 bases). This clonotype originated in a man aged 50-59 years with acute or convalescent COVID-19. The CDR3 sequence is CASSRGEETQYF. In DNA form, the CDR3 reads TGTGCCAGTAGTAGGGGGGAAGAGACCCAGTACTTC.